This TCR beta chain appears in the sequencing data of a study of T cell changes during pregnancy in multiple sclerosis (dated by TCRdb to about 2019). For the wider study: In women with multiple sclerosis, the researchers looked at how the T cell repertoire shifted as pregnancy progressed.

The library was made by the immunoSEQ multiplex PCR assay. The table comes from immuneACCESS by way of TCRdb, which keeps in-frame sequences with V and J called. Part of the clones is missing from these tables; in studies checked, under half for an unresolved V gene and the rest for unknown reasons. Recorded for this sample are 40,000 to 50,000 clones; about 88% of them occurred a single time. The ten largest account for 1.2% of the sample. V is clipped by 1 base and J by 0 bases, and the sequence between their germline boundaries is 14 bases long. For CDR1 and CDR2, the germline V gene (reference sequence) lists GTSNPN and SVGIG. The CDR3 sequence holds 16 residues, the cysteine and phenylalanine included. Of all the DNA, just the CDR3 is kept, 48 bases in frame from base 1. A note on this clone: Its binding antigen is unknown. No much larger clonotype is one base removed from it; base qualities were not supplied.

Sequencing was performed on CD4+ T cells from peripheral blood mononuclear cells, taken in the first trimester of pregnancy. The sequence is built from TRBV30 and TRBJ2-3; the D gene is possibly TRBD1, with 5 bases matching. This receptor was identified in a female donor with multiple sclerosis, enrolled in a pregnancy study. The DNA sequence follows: TGTGCCTGGAGTGCGACACAGGAATCTAGCACAGATACGCAGTATTTT. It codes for CAWSATQESSTDTQYF.